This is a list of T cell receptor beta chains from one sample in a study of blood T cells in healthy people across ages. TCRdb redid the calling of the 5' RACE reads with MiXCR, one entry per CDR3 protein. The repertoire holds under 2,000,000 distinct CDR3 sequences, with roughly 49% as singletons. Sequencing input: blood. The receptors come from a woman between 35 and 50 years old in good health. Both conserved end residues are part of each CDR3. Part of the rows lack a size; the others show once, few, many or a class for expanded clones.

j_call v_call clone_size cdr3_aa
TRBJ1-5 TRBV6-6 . CASSYSRQGSGQPQHF
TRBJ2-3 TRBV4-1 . CASSFQTSGGGTDTQYF
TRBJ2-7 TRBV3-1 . CASSQGLTSGGYEQYF
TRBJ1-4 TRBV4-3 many CASSQGEKLFF
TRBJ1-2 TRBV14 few CASSQELTDTGYTF
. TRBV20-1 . CSAPPGGYGYEQYF
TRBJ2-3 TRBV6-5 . CASSYSQGTTDTQYF
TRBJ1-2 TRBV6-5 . CASSYDGTGGGRQDGYTF
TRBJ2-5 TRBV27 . CASSPPRGPLGETQYF
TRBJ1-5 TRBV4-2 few CASSQGQANQPQHF
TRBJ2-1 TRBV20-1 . CSARDLRAGVDEQFF
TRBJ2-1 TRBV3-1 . CASSQANGVSYNEQFF
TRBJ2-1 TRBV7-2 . CASSLSGLARYEQFF
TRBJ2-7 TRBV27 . CASSFLQAGGSYEQYF
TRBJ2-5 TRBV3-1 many CASSQGANQETQYF
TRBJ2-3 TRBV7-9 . CASSRPGVGTDTQYF
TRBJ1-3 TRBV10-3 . CAISGMKGNTIYF
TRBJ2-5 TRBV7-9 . CASSRGLAEAQETQYF
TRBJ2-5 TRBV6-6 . CASSYTGARETQYF
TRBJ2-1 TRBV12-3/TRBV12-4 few CASVDGSGGREQFF
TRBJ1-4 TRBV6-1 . CASSEREAVNEKLFF
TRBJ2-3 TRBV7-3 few CASRQGESTDTQYF
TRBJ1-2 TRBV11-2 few CASSLERTAYYGYTF
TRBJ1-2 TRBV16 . CASSQSGQGANGYTF
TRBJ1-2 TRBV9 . CASSGKRTGQYGYTF
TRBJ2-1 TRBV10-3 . CAISELSDEQFF
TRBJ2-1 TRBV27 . CASSLFPGPSYNEQFF
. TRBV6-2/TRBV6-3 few CASRLQTYEQYF
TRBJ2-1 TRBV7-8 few CASSYQGGAYNEQFF
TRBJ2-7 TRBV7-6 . CASSLAQKGYEQYF
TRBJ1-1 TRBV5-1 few CASSFGQEAFF
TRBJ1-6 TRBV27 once CASSLSGQGGRSSPLHF
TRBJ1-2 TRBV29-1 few CSAGREGYGYTF
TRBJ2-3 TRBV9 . CASSPLDRGADTQYF
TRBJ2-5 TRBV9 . CASSALWGAGSRETQYF
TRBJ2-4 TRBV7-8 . CASSQVGTKNIQYF
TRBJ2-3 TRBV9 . CASSVDGVVDTQYF
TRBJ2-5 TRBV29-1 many CSAPVGETQYF
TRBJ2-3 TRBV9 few CASSYTHSGGDTQYF
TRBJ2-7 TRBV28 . CASSLLLLESGGFLSYEQYF
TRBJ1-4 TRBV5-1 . CASSGPEGEKLFF
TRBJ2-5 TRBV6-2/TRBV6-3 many CASSYGTLQETQYF
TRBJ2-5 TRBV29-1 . CSVEQRYQETQYF
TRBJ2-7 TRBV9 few CASSVQGDNEQYF
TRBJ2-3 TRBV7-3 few CASSLLADYSTDTQYF
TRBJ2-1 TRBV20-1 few CSASKPSRNEQFF
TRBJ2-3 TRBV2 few CASSEDRSTDTQYF
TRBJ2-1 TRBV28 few CASSPWDLLNEQFF
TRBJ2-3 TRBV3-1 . CASTRTSGAPDTQYF
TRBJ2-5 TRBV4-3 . CASSRDIGYNEQYF
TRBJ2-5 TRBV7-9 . CASSAPIGPRGEETQYF
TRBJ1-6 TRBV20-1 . CSARYRDMVPLHF